This T cell receptor beta chain is drawn from a study of monozygotic twins with inflammatory bowel disease. Study-level findings and limits: Support was lacking for any single strong IBD-associated signal or clonotype. By inverse Simpson index, TCRbeta diversity was lower in IBD patients than in healthy co-twins.

CDR3 size: 14 residues. Germline CDR1 reads KGHSH; CDR2 reads LQKENI. Each UMI, carrying a 6-nucleotide sample barcode, came from template switching. TCRdb reworked the 5' RACE reads into one entry per CDR3 protein, no DNA. Its clone listing holds around 200,000 distinct CDR3 sequences. To note about this clonotype: As yet, its antigen is unknown.

The rearrangement uses TRBV18 and TRBJ1-1; TCRdb returns TRBD1, unconfirmable since there is no DNA. The sequenced material came from blood. The receptor comes from a human donor with ulcerative colitis or Crohn's disease, or a healthy co-twin of an affected twin (not recorded which). The chain's CDR3 is CASSPVRGHVEAFF.